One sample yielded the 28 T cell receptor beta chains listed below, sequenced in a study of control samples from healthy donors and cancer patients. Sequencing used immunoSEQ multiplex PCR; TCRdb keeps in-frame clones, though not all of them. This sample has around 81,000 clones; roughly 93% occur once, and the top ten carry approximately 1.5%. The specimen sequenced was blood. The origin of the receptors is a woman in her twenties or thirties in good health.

The CDR3: CASIESFTSTDTQYF. CDR3 bases: TGTGCCAGCATTGAGAGCTTTACTAGCACAGATACGCAGTATTTT. The J gene is TRBJ2-3, the V gene TRBV9; D uncertain. CDR1 and CDR2 from the germline V gene are SGDLS and YYNGEE. This CDR3 has 15 amino acids. Deletions cut 6 bases from V and 0 bases from J, with 14 bases between.

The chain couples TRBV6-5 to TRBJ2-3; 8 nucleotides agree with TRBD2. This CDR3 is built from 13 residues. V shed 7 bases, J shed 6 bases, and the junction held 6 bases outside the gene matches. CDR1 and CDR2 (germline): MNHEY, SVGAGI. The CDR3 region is CASTTGGEDTQYF. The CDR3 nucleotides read TGTGCCAGCACCACGGGGGGGGAGGATACGCAGTATTTT.

The CDR3 reads CASSPRTSGTSRRYNEQFF. The CDR3 DNA is TGTGCCAGCAGCCCAAGGACTAGCGGCACCTCCCGGCGCTACAATGAGCAGTTCTTC. The V gene is TRBV7-8, the J gene TRBJ2-1; TRBD2 matches at 10 bases. The CDR3 loop spans 19 amino acids. V trimming: 5 bases; J trimming: 3 bases; junction bases outside the gene matches: 16. The V gene's germline CDR1 is SGHVS and CDR2 FQNEAQ.

DNA for the CDR3: TGTGCCAGCAGCTTAGAGGGGGTAGGCAGCACTGAAGCTTTCTTT. Its translation: CASSLEGVGSTEAFF. This rearrangement joins TRBV11-2 to TRBJ1-1; D perhaps matches TRBD1 (5 bases). The CDR3 spans 15 residues. Per the germline V gene, CDR1 is SGHAT and CDR2 is FQNNGV. V dropped 0 bases and J dropped 4 bases, with 12 bases sitting between them.

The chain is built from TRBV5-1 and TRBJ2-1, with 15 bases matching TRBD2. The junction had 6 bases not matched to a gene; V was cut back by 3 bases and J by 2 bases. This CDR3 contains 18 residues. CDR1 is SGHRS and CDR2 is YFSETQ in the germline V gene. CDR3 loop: CASSYGTSGRFTYNEQFF. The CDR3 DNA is TGCGCCAGCAGCTACGGGACTAGCGGGAGGTTCACCTACAATGAGCAGTTCTTC.

The CDR3 here is CASSPAQGSTEAFF. The CDR3 DNA sequence: TGTGCCAGCTCACCAGCACAGGGTAGCACTGAAGCTTTCTTT. This rearrangement joins TRBV18 to TRBJ1-1; D is perhaps TRBD1 (6 bases). V lost 2 bases, J lost 4 bases, and 11 bases lay in between. Germline V gene sequence: CDR1 KGHSH, CDR2 LQKENI. CDR3 size: 14 residues.

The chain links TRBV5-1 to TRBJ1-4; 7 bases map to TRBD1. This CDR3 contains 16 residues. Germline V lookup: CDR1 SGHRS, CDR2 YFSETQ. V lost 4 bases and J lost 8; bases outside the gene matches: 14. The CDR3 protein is CASSTETGQLVEKLFF. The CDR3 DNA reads TGCGCCAGCAGCACTGAAACGGGACAGCTCGTGGAAAAACTGTTTTTT.

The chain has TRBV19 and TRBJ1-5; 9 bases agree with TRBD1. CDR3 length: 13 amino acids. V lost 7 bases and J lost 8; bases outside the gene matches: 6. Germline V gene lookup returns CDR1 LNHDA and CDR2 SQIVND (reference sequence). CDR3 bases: TGTGCCAGTACCCCAAGGACAGGGGAGCCCCAGCATTTT. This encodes CASTPRTGEPQHF.

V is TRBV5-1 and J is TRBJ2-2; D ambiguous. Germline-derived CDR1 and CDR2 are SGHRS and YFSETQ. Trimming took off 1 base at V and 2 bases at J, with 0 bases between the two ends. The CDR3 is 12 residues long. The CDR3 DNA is TGCGCCAGCAGCTTGAACACCGGGGAGCTGTTTTTT. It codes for CASSLNTGELFF.

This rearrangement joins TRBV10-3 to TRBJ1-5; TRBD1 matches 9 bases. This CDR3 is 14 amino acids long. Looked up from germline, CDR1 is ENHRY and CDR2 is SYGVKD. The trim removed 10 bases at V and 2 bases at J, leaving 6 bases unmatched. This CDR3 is CASWTGVGNQPQHF. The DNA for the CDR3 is TGTGCCAGCTGGACAGGGGTGGGCAATCAGCCCCAGCATTTT.

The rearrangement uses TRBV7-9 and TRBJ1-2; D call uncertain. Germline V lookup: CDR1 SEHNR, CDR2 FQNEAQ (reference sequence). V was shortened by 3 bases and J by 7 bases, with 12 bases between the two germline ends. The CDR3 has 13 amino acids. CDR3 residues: CASSFNGEGGYTF. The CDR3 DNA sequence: TGTGCCAGCAGCTTCAACGGGGAGGGTGGCTACACCTTC.

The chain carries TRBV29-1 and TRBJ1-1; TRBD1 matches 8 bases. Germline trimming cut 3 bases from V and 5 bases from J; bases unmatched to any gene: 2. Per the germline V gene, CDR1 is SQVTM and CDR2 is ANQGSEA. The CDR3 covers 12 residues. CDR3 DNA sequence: TGCAGCGTTGATCAGGGGGCAACTGAAGCTTTCTTT. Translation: CSVDQGATEAFF.

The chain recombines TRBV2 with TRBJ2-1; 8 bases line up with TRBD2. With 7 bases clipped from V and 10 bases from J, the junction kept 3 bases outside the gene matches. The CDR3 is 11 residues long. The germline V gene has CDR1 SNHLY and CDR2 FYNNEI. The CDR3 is CASILAGEQFF. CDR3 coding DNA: TGTGCCAGCATTTTAGCGGGGGAGCAGTTCTTC. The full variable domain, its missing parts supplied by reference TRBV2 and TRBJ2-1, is EPEVTQTPSHQVTQMGQEVILRCVPISNHLYFYWYRQILGQKVEFLVSFYNNEISEKSEIFDDQFSVERPDGSNFTLKIRSTKLEDSAMYFCASILAGEQFFGPGTRLTVL.

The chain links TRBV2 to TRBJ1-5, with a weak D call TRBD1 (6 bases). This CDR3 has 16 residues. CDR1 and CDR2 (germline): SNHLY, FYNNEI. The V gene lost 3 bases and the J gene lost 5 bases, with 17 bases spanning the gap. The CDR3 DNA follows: TGTGCCAGCAGTGAGGGAGCCCTCGGGGGGCATCAGCCCCAGCATTTT. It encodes CASSEGALGGHQPQHF.

CDR3 residues: CASSPRIAGPYEQYF. CDR3 nucleotide sequence: TGTGCCAGCAGTCCCCGAATAGCGGGGCCCTACGAGCAGTACTTC. V is TRBV6-5 and J is TRBJ2-7; 8 positions match TRBD2. The CDR3 has 15 amino acids. From germline, CDR1 is MNHEY and CDR2 SVGAGI. V lost 5 bases to trimming and J lost 2 bases; unmatched junction nucleotides: 8.

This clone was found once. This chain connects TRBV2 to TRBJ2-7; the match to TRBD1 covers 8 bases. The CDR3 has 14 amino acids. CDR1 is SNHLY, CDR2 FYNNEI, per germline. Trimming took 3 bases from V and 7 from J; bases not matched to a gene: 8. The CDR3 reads CASSDRTGFGEQYF. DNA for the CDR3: TGTGCCAGCAGTGATCGGACAGGGTTTGGTGAGCAGTACTTC.

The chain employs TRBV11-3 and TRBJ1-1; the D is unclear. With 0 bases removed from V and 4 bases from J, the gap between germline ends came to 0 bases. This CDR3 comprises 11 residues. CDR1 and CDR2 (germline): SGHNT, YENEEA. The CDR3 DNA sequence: TGTGCCAGCAGCTTAGACACTGAAGCTTTCTTT. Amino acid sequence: CASSLDTEAFF. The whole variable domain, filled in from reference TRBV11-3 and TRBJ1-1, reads EAGVVQSPRYKIIEKKQPVAFWCNPISGHNTLYWYLQNLGQGPELLIRYENEEAVDDSQLPKDRFSAERLKGVDSTLKIQPAELGDSAVYLCASSLDTEAFFGQGTRLTVV.

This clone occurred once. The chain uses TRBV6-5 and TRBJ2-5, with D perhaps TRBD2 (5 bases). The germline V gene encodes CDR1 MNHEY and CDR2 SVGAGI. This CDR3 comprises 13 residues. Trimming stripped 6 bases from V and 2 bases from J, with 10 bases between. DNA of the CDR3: TGTGCCAGCAGGCCCCGGGGTCAAGAGACCCAGTACTTC. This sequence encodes CASRPRGQETQYF.

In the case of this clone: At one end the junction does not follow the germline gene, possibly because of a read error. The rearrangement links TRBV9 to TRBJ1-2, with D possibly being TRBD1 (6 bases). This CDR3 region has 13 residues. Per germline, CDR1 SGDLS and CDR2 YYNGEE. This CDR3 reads CASGVAQGPGYTF. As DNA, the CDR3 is TGTGCCAGCGGCGTAGCACAGGGTCCTGGCTACACCTTC.

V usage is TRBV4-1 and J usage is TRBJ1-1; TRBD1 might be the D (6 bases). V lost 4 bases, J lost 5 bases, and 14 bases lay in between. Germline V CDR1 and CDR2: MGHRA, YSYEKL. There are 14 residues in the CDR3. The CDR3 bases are TGCGCCAGCAGCCCCCTACAGGGATGGACTGAAGCTTTCTTT. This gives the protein CASSPLQGWTEAFF.

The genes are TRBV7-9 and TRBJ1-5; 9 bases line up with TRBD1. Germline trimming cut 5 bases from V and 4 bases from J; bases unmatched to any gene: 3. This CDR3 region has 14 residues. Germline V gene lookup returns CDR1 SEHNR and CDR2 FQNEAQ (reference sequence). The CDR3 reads CASSHDRGNQPQHF. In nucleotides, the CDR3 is TGTGCCAGCAGCCATGACAGGGGGAATCAGCCCCAGCATTTT.

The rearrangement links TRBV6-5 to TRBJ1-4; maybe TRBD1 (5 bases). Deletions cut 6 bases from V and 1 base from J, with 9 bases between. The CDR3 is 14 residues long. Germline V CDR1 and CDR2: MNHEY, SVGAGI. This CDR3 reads CASSLTVTNEKLFF. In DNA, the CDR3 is TGTGCCAGCAGCCTGACAGTAACTAATGAAAAACTGTTTTTT.

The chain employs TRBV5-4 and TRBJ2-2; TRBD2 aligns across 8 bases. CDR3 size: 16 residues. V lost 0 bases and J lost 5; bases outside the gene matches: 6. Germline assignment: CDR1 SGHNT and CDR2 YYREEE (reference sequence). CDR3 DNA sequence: TGTGCCAGCAGCTTGGGTCAGCGGGGGCCGACCGGGGAGCTGTTTTTT. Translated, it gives CASSLGQRGPTGELFF.

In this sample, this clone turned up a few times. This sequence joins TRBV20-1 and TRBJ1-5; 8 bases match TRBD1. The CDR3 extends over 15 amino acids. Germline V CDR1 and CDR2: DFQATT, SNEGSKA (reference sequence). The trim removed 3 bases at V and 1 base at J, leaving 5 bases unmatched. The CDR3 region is CSASGRGRSNQPQHF. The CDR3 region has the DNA TGCAGTGCTAGTGGCAGGGGGCGAAGCAATCAGCCCCAGCATTTT.

CDR3 region: CASSPQGVSAKNIQYF. DNA for the CDR3: TGTGCCAGCAGCCCACAGGGAGTGTCGGCCAAAAACATTCAGTACTTC. The gene calls are TRBV7-2 and TRBJ2-4; the D gene is possibly TRBD1 (6 bases). The CDR3 has 16 residues. Per the germline V gene, CDR1 is SGHTA and CDR2 is FQGNSA. With 5 bases removed from V and 1 base from J, the gap between germline ends came to 15 bases. The whole variable domain, remainder taken from reference TRBV7-2 and TRBJ2-4, is GAGVSQSPSNKVTEKGKDVELRCDPISGHTALYWYRQSLGQGLEFLIYFQGNSAPDKSGLPSDRFSAERTGGSVSTLTIQRTQQEDSAVYLCASSPQGVSAKNIQYFGAGTRLSVL.

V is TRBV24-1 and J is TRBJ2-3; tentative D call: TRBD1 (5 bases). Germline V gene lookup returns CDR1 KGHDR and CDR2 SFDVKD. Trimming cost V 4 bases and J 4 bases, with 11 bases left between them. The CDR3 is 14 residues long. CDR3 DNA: TGTGCCACCAGTGAACTACAGGTCCCAGATACGCAGTATTTT. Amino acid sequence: CATSELQVPDTQYF.

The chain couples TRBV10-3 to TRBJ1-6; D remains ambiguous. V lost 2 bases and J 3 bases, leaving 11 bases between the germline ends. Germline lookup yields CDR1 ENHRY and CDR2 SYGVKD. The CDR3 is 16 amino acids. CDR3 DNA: TGTGCCATCAGTGAGGGCGTGTGGGGCTATAATTCACCCCTCCACTTT. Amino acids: CAISEGVWGYNSPLHF.

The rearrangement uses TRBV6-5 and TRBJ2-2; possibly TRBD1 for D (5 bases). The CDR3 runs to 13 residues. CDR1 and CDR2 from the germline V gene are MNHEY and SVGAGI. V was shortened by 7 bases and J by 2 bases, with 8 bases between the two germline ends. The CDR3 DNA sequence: TGTGCCAGCAAAAGGACAAACACCGGGGAGCTGTTTTTT. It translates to CASKRTNTGELFF.